Each of the 9 T cell receptor beta chains below was sequenced from the same sample in a study of cytomegalovirus exposure and HLA in healthy donors. The PCR employed 60 Vbeta primers together with 13 Jbeta primers. TCRdb's copy holds only in-frame clones and misses some; the assay was immunoSEQ multiplex PCR. The sample has roughly 150,000 clones, around 80% seen once. The sequenced sample was PBMCs. The receptors derive from a girl aged 5-17 years in good health and CMV-seropositive.

With regard to this clone: The junction differs from germline at one of its ends, possibly a read error. Within the sample, other DNA sequences also encode this same CDR3. V and J are TRBV28 and TRBJ1-2; D not certain. Germline V gene lookup returns CDR1 MDHEN and CDR2 SYDVKM. The CDR3 has 13 residues. CDR3 bases: TGCGCCAGCAGTTTAACGTTGTTGGCCGGCTACACCTTC. Its protein product is CASSLTLLAGYTF.

In its sample, this clone was seen a few times. The V gene is TRBV4-3, the J gene TRBJ2-6, with D tentatively TRBD1 (6 bases). CDR3 length: 16 residues. V lost 0 bases and J lost 2, with 8 bases in between. The germline gives CDR1 LGHNA, CDR2 YSLEER. The CDR3 spells CASSQDAGAGANVLTF. The CDR3 DNA follows: TGCGCCAGCAGCCAAGACGCAGGGGCTGGGGCCAACGTCCTGACTTTC.

The CDR3 is CASSSFRGTGNEQYF. The CDR3 DNA is TGTGCCAGCAGTTCCTTCCGCGGGACAGGGAACGAGCAGTACTTC. The chain employs TRBV28 and TRBJ2-7; 9 nucleotides agree with TRBD1. V dropped 4 bases and J dropped 5; count of bases not matched to a gene: 9. Germline loops: CDR1 MDHEN, CDR2 SYDVKM. The CDR3 is made up of 15 amino acids.

The CDR3 is CASSRTGRDTQYF. The CDR3 nucleotides are TGTGCCAGTAGTAGGACAGGGCGGGATACGCAGTATTTT. The chain uses TRBV19 and TRBJ2-3, with 8 bases aligning to TRBD1. The CDR3 contains 13 residues. Germline V gives CDR1 LNHDA, CDR2 SQIVND (reference sequence). V lost 4 bases, J lost 6 bases, and 3 bases stayed unmatched.

The genes are TRBV4-1 and TRBJ2-7; perhaps TRBD1 as D (7 bases). From germline, CDR1 is MGHRA and CDR2 YSYEKL. The V end lost 0 bases, the J end lost 2 bases, and 17 bases lay between the germline ends. This CDR3 has 17 amino acids. CDR3: CASSQDTETGRTYEQYF. The DNA of the CDR3 is TGCGCCAGCAGCCAAGATACTGAGACAGGGAGGACCTACGAGCAGTACTTC.

This sequence joins TRBV9 and TRBJ2-1; 7 bases agree with TRBD2. CDR1 is SGDLS and CDR2 is YYNGEE in the germline V gene. The length of the CDR3 is 14 residues. V lost 0 bases, J lost 5 bases, and 2 bases stayed unmatched. CDR3 coding DNA: TGTGCCAGCAGCGTAGGGGACTACAACAATGAGCAGTTCTTC. Encoded protein: CASSVGDYNNEQFF.

This rearrangement joins TRBV5-6 to TRBJ1-5; D unresolved. This CDR3 has 15 amino acids. Trimming cost V 0 bases and J 0 bases, with 7 bases left between them. CDR1 and CDR2 (germline): SGHDT, YYEEEE. The CDR3 loop is CASSLGEDSNQPQHF. CDR3 in DNA: TGTGCCAGCAGCTTGGGCGAAGATAGCAATCAGCCCCAGCATTTT.

The chain joins TRBV9 to TRBJ2-7; D is ambiguous. Between the trimmed V and J ends, which lost 10 bases and 6 bases, there was a span of 26 bases. Germline values: CDR1 SGDLS, CDR2 YYNGEE. The CDR3 totals 15 residues. CDR3 DNA sequence: TGTGCCCCCTCGCCCCTAAGCGCGAGCCCACCCGAGCAGTACTTC. This encodes CAPSPLSASPPEQYF.

J is TRBJ1-1 and V is TRBV28, with TRBD1 as a possible D gene (5 bases). V dropped 2 bases and J dropped 12 bases, with 16 bases sitting between them. The germline V gene encodes CDR1 MDHEN and CDR2 SYDVKM. This CDR3 has 13 residues. The CDR3 sequence is CASSLLGDYETFF. In DNA, the CDR3 is TGTGCCAGCAGTTTACTAGGGGACTACGAAACTTTCTTT.